The rows below give T cell receptor beta chains drawn from one sample of a study of molecular identifiers for immune sequencing clone quantification. One entry per CDR3 protein results from TCRdb running MiXCR on the PCR reads. The table has over 550,000 distinct CDR3 sequences, 25% seen once. Source material: naive CD8+ T cells from blood, with Jurkat cell RNA spiked in. Receptors originate from a human donor in good health. Some libraries in this study had Jurkat cell RNA spiked in. Each CDR3 is given with its conserved first and last residue. Rows may omit the clone size; those that give it use once, few, many or a size class.

v_call,clone_size,cdr3_length,j_call,cdr3_aa
TRBV19,few,15,TRBJ2-7,CASSMVASGDYEQYF
TRBV3-1,-,19,TRBJ2-2,CASSQESDRKSANTGELFF
TRBV4-3,-,18,TRBJ1-4,CASSQVWGTWLTNEELFF
TRBV7-9,many,15,TRBJ1-4,CASSFYGATGEKLFF
TRBV24-1,-,16,TRBJ2-2,CATSDPVGSGIGELFF
TRBV28,few,12,TRBJ1-1,CASSPPRSEAFF
TRBV6-5,many,15,TRBJ2-7,CASSYGQGRSYEQYF
TRBV4-3,many,16,TRBJ1-5,CASSQDSKGGGQPQHF
TRBV24-1,few,17,TRBJ2-3,CATSDTAEAYSTDTQYF
TRBV29-1,many,15,TRBJ1-1,CSVEAPPTGNTEAFF
TRBV12-3/TRBV12-4,-,15,TRBJ2-7,CASSQIDRVPYEQYF
TRBV20-1,few,11,TRBJ2-7,CSAQKTNEQYF
TRBV7-8,few,17,TRBJ2-5,CASSLPRGSHYQETQYF
TRBV28,few,17,TRBJ1-1,CASSPDAGTGVGTEAFF
TRBV11-2,-,13,TRBJ1-5,CVSSNRGDQPQHF
TRBV13,many,13,TRBJ2-6,CASEGFGANVLTF
TRBV10-3,-,16,TRBJ2-7,CAIGTPLAGDNYEQYF
TRBV30,many,13,TRBJ1-3,CAWTGPAGNTIYF
TRBV2,-,11,TRBJ2-7,CASSEAVEQYF
TRBV12-3/TRBV12-4,-,15,TRBJ2-2,CASSLLYANTGELFF
TRBV20-1,-,14,TRBJ2-5,CSARVVRGQETQYF
TRBV6-4,-,14,TRBJ1-5,CASSETGSGQPQHF
TRBV4-1,-,17,TRBJ2-1,CASSPLGSLGYMNEQFF
TRBV2,many,15,TRBJ1-1,CASSESPGAGTEAFF
TRBV19,-,16,TRBJ1-5,CASSSGTRGSNQPQHF
TRBV7-8,few,16,TRBJ2-3,CASSSGTGLRRDTQYF
TRBV7-6,-,14,TRBJ1-1,CASSSGVRATEAFF
TRBV20-1,few,14,TRBJ2-7,CSATGLAESYEQYF
TRBV19,-,11,TRBJ2-1,CVSSMAGEQFF
TRBV20-1,few,14,TRBJ1-1,CSARGMTGGTEAFF
TRBV12-3/TRBV12-4,few,16,TRBJ2-5,CASSLVSRGEQETQYF
TRBV20-1,-,15,TRBJ1-2,CSALTSGTGNYGHTF
TRBV7-9,-,16,TRBJ2-7,CASSSRTSGRTYEQYF
TRBV6-5,few,15,TRBJ2-3,CASSYSLTSTDTQYF
TRBV6-6,-,16,TRBJ2-3,CASSYAIAGRRDTQYF
TRBV29-1,many,14,TRBJ2-7,CSVETGTSGYEQYF
TRBV25-1,few,13,TRBJ2-7,CASRRTDSYEQYF
TRBV6-5,many,16,TRBJ1-1,CASSYSNRFGGTEAFF
TRBV7-9,-,14,TRBJ2-1,CASSLDRGLDEQFF
TRBV21-1,-,10,TRBJ2-7,CASSKFEQYF
TRBV24-1,-,12,TRBJ2-7,CATSDSTGEQYF
TRBV20-1,many,13,TRBJ1-5,CSARGPSNQPQHF
TRBV20-1,-,15,TRBJ1-5,CSARKHGDSNQPQHF
TRBV20-1,many,12,TRBJ1-1,CSAREGTAEAFF
TRBV15,many,15,TRBJ1-5,CATSSGTYSNQPQHF
TRBV7-6,many,14,TRBJ2-7,CASSLQGASYEQYF
TRBV19,-,13,TRBJ2-3,CASSMVGRDTQYF
TRBV19,few,17,TRBJ1-5,CASSITGQPNFNQPQHF
TRBV24-1,-,19,TRBJ2-2,CATSDLPFLAGEVTGELFF
TRBV7-2,few,14,TRBJ1-5,CASSLFPSNQPPHF
TRBV4-3,few,17,TRBJ2-7,CASSQEYASGPPYEQYF
TRBV12-3/TRBV12-4,many,13,TRBJ2-7,CASSLGQGFEQYF
TRBV12-3/TRBV12-4,few,16,TRBJ2-1,CASSSELAGAYNEQFF
TRBV6-1,-,16,TRBJ2-3,CASRASGTGMPDTQYF
TRBV5-1,many,14,TRBJ2-7,CASSWSQGGYEQYF